One and the same sample provided the 24 T cell receptor beta chains below, sequenced in a study of blood T cell repertoires in COVID-19. Method: immunoSEQ multiplex PCR; TCRdb's copy keeps in-frame clones and lacks some. The profile shows under 200,000 clones, roughly 90% of them singletons. The sequencing sample was made of peripheral blood. All receptors come from a man aged 50-60 years with acute or convalescent COVID-19.

The gene calls are TRBV9 and TRBJ2-5; D unclear. The CDR3 is 13 amino acids. Between the trimmed V and J ends, which lost 0 bases and 2 bases, there was a span of 5 bases. CDR1 SGDLS and CDR2 YYNGEE come from the germline V gene. The CDR3 is CASSVAPQETQYF. The CDR3 coding sequence is TGTGCCAGCAGCGTAGCCCCGCAAGAGACCCAGTACTTC.

In this sample, this clone turned up once. This chain uses TRBV7-9 with TRBJ2-3, with a tentative D call TRBD2 (5 bases). V lost 5 bases and J lost 1, with 10 bases in between. Germline loops: CDR1 SEHNR, CDR2 FQNEAQ (reference sequence). The length of the CDR3 is 14 residues. The CDR3 region has the DNA TGTGCCAGCAGCCCTAGCTCCGGCACAGATACGCAGTATTTT. Its translation is CASSPSSGTDTQYF.

This clone has just one count. The genes are TRBV5-1 and TRBJ1-5, with 7 bases that match TRBD1. Germline CDR1 SGHRS, CDR2 YFSETQ. The CDR3 loop spans 15 amino acids. J gave up 4 bases and V 4 bases, and 8 bases lay outside the gene matches. The CDR3 sequence: CASSLGAGGNQPQHF. Here the CDR3 DNA reads TGCGCCAGCAGCCTGGGGGCAGGGGGGAATCAGCCCCAGCATTTT.

This sequence joins TRBV11-2 and TRBJ2-5; D uncertain. With 6 bases removed from V and 1 base from J, the gap between germline ends came to 15 bases. This CDR3 spans 15 amino acids. The germline V gene encodes CDR1 SGHAT and CDR2 FQNNGV. In nucleotides, the CDR3 is TGTGCCAGCAGAAAAGTCGGCAGGATCCAAGAGACCCAGTACTTC. Protein: CASRKVGRIQETQYF.

J is TRBJ2-4 and V is TRBV11-2, with TRBD2 matching 15 bases. Germline lookup yields CDR1 SGHAT and CDR2 FQNNGV. Losses at the gene ends were 0 bases for V and 4 bases for J; bases not matched to a gene: 7. The length of the CDR3 is 19 residues. The CDR3 DNA reads as TGTGCCAGCAGCTTAGATCCAATGGGACTAGCGGGAGGTAAAAACATTCAGTACTTC. It codes for CASSLDPMGLAGGKNIQYF.

The rearrangement links TRBV27 to TRBJ1-1, with D possibly TRBD1 on 5 matching bases. The length of the CDR3 is 13 residues. With 11 bases removed from V and 1 base from J, the gap between germline ends came to 14 bases. Germline loops: CDR1 MNHEY, CDR2 SMNVEV (reference sequence). The DNA for the CDR3 is TGTGCCTGCCAACAGGAGGGGAACACTGAAGCTTTCTTT. Translated: CACQQEGNTEAFF.

The chain joins TRBV3-1 (or the pseudogene TRBV3-2) to TRBJ2-7; no clear D. Germline values: CDR1 LGHDT, CDR2 YNNKEL (reference sequence). V lost 3 bases and J lost 3, with 6 bases in between. The CDR3 runs 12 residues. In DNA, the CDR3 is TGTGCCAGCAGCCAGCAGGTCTACGAGCAGTACTTC. Translation gives CASSQQVYEQYF.

The chain employs TRBV27 and TRBJ2-2; 11 nucleotides line up with TRBD1. With 7 bases clipped from V and 6 bases from J, the junction kept 16 bases outside the gene matches. Germline lookup yields CDR1 MNHEY and CDR2 SMNVEV (reference sequence). The CDR3 contains 18 residues. The CDR3 here is CASTSTGTGGTFAGELFF. The CDR3 DNA reads as TGTGCCAGCACCTCGACGGGGACAGGGGGGACGTTTGCCGGGGAGCTGTTTTTT.

The chain recombines TRBV28 with TRBJ1-6, with 7 bases lining up with TRBD1. V shed 8 bases and J 8 bases; nucleotides not matched to a gene: 3. Germline lookup yields CDR1 MDHEN and CDR2 SYDVKM. The CDR3 has 12 residues. DNA for the CDR3: TGTGCCAGCCAGGGGGGTTATTCACCCCTCCACTTT. Translation gives CASQGGYSPLHF.

The chain employs TRBV19 and TRBJ2-2; D remains ambiguous. The V end was cut by 4 bases, the J end by 4 bases, with 10 bases between. The CDR3 totals 14 residues. Germline V gene sequence: CDR1 LNHDA, CDR2 SQIVND (reference sequence). The CDR3 spells CASSTQPSTGELFF. Written as DNA, the CDR3 is TGTGCCAGTAGTACCCAACCGAGCACCGGGGAGCTGTTTTTT.

The rearrangement uses TRBV19 and TRBJ2-2; 10 bases map to TRBD1. This CDR3 has 16 residues. The germline CDR1 and CDR2 sequences are LNHDA and SQIVND (reference sequence). The V segment lost 3 bases and the J segment 7 bases; nucleotides outside the gene matches: 8. CDR3: CASSMGDRGTGGELFF. CDR3 sequence (DNA): TGTGCCAGTAGTATGGGGGACAGGGGTACCGGCGGGGAGCTGTTTTTT.

CDR3 in DNA: TGTGCCAGCAGCCCCTCGTTACTGGGGGGGTGGGAGACCCAGTACTTC. Translation: CASSPSLLGGWETQYF. The chain combines TRBV14 with TRBJ2-5, with 7 bases fitting TRBD2. This CDR3 is 16 amino acids long. Germline CDR1 and CDR2: SGHDN and FVKESK. V trimming: 4 bases; J trimming: 5 bases; junction bases outside the gene matches: 13.

This clone came up once. The chain combines TRBV7-3 with TRBJ2-2; 9 bases agree with TRBD2. J lost 6 bases, V lost 2 bases, and 7 bases had no gene match. CDR3 size: 16 residues. Germline values: CDR1 SGHTA, CDR2 FQGTGA. CDR3 protein: CASSLGGRALPGELFF. For the CDR3, the DNA is TGTGCCAGCAGCTTAGGCGGGAGGGCCCTACCCGGGGAGCTGTTTTTT.

In its sample, this clone was seen a few times. The chain recombines TRBV6-5 with TRBJ1-1; 7 nucleotides match TRBD1. The CDR3 spans 16 residues. J was trimmed by 1 base and V by 4 bases; bases with no gene match: 9. Germline loops: CDR1 MNHEY, CDR2 SVGAGI. CDR3 coding DNA: TGTGCCAGCAGTTCTCACCAGGGACAGAGGAACACTGAAGCTTTCTTT. Amino acid sequence: CASSSHQGQRNTEAFF.

This chain links TRBV5-5 with TRBJ1-1; D may be TRBD1 (6 bases). This CDR3 is built from 13 residues. CDR1 is SGHKS, CDR2 YYEKEE, per germline (reference sequence). Trimming removed 4 bases at V and 1 base at J, with 8 bases between. The CDR3 region is CASSVQGNTEAFF. The CDR3 bases are TGTGCCAGCAGCGTACAGGGGAACACTGAAGCTTTCTTT. The whole variable domain, remainder taken from reference TRBV5-5 and TRBJ1-1, is DAGVTQSPTHLIKTRGQQVTLRCSPISGHKSVSWYQQVLGQGPQFIFQYYEKEERGRGNFPDRFSARQFPNYSSELNVNALLLGDSALYLCASSVQGNTEAFFGQGTRLTVV.

The chain couples TRBV28 to TRBJ2-7, with TRBD2 matching 11 bases. Germline lookup yields CDR1 MDHEN and CDR2 SYDVKM. This CDR3 has 17 residues. V was pared by 4 bases and J by 3 bases, with 11 bases of the junction left unmatched. The CDR3 loop reads CASSWLAGGREDYEQYF. The CDR3 nucleotides read TGTGCCAGCAGTTGGCTAGCGGGAGGTCGTGAAGACTACGAGCAGTACTTC. The entire variable domain, with the rest obtained from reference TRBV28 and TRBJ2-7, is as follows: DVKVTQSSRYLVKRTGEKVFLECVQDMDHENMFWYRQDPGLGLRLIYFSYDVKMKEKGDIPEGYSVSREKKERFSLILESASTNQTSMYLCASSWLAGGREDYEQYFGPGTRLTVT.

This clone was found once. The chain combines TRBV11-2 with TRBJ2-7; a weak D match, TRBD2 (6 bases). The CDR3 is made up of 13 amino acids. In germline, CDR1 is SGHAT, CDR2 FQNNGV. V was cut by 8 bases and J by 5 bases, with 16 bases left in between. In DNA form, the CDR3 reads TGTGCCAGCTCCCTGGGAGCGGGCCACGAGCAGTACGTC. Protein sequence: CASSLGAGHEQYV.

The chain recombines TRBV27 with TRBJ1-6; D possibly corresponds to TRBD1 (5 bases). The CDR3 runs 16 residues. With 2 bases removed from V and 4 bases from J, the gap between germline ends came to 12 bases. Germline V gene sequence: CDR1 MNHEY, CDR2 SMNVEV (reference sequence). The DNA of the CDR3 is TGTGCCAGCAGTTTAGGACCGGGGGGTTATAATTCACCCCTCCACTTT. This translates into CASSLGPGGYNSPLHF.

This chain connects TRBV7-9 to TRBJ1-2; TRBD1 matches 7 bases. V was clipped by 4 bases and J by 3 bases; unmatched bases: 8. CDR1 is SEHNR, CDR2 FQNEAQ, per germline (reference sequence). This CDR3 has 15 amino acids. As DNA, the CDR3 is TGTGCCAGCAGCTCGGACAGGAAAAGGGACTATGGCTACACCTTC. Its translation is CASSSDRKRDYGYTF.

The chain recombines TRBV4-1 with TRBJ2-3, with 14 positions matching TRBD2. V lost 4 bases and J lost 4; bases outside the gene matches: 7. The CDR3 runs 17 residues. Germline CDR1 MGHRA, CDR2 YSYEKL. The CDR3 protein is CASSPTSGRVGADTQYF. CDR3 in DNA: TGCGCCAGCAGCCCGACTAGCGGGAGGGTAGGAGCAGATACGCAGTATTTT.

The chain is built from TRBV9 and TRBJ2-2, with unresolved D. The germline V gene encodes CDR1 SGDLS and CDR2 YYNGEE. This CDR3 spans 14 amino acids. Trimming shortened V by 0 bases and J by 7 bases, and 10 bases separated the two germline ends. CDR3 loop: CASSVVPGLGELFF. For the CDR3, the DNA is TGTGCCAGCAGCGTAGTTCCGGGTCTCGGGGAGCTGTTTTTT.

The chain combines TRBV6-5 with TRBJ1-5; 7 bases are a match to TRBD1. The V segment lost 10 bases and the J segment 3 bases; nucleotides outside the gene matches: 12. Germline V gives CDR1 MNHEY, CDR2 SVGAGI. The CDR3 has 15 residues. The CDR3 region has the DNA TGTGCCACCAGGGGGGGGAACGGGATCAATCAGCCCCAGCATTTT. Translation gives CATRGGNGINQPQHF.

This clone has a single count. V usage is TRBV19 and J usage is TRBJ1-5, with D possibly being TRBD1 (5 bases). V shed 4 bases and J shed 2 bases, with 12 bases lying between them. CDR1 is LNHDA, CDR2 SQIVND, per germline (reference sequence). CDR3 size: 15 residues. The CDR3 DNA reads as TGTGCCAGTAGTAAGGGGTCTTCGGGCAATCAGCCCCAGCATTTT. Translation gives CASSKGSSGNQPQHF.

The V gene is TRBV19, the J gene TRBJ2-6; 8 nucleotides align to TRBD1. The V gene end was trimmed by 6 bases and the J gene end by 0 bases; junction bases not matched to a gene: 7. The germline V gene has CDR1 LNHDA and CDR2 SQIVND (reference sequence). The CDR3 sequence is 17 residues long. CDR3 region: CASSQGTGSSGANVLTF. CDR3 nucleotides: TGTGCCAGTAGCCAGGGGACAGGCTCCTCTGGGGCCAACGTCCTGACTTTC. The entire variable domain, with the rest obtained from reference TRBV19 and TRBJ2-6, is as follows: DGGITQSPKYLFRKEGQNVTLSCEQNLNHDAMYWYRQDPGQGLRLIYYSQIVNDFQKGDIAEGYSVSREKKESFPLTVTSAQKNPTAFYLCASSQGTGSSGANVLTFGAGSRLTVL.